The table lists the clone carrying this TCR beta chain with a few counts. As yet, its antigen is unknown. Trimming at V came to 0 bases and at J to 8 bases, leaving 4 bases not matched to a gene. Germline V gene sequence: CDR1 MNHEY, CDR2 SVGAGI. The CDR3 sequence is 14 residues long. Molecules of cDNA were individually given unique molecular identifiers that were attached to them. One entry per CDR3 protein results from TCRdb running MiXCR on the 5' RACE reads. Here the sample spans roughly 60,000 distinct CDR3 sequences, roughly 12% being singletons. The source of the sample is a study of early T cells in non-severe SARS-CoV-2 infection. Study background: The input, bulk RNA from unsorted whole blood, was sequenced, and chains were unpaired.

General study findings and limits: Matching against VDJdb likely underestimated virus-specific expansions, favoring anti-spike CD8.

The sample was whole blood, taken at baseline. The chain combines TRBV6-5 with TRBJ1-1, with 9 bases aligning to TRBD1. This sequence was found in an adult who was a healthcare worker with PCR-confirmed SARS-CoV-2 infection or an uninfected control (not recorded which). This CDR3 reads CASSYSDRGSEAFF. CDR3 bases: TGTGCCAGCAGTTACTCAGACAGGGGGTCGGAAGCTTTCTTT.